What follows are 18 T cell receptor beta chains derived from one specimen sequenced in a study of blood T cells in healthy people across ages. Primers used in a second PCR of roughly 6 to 11 cycles were a sample-barcoded 5' primer and a J-beta primer mix. MiXCR was run by TCRdb on the 5' RACE reads, yielding one entry per CDR3 protein. The sample holds around 1.7 million distinct CDR3 sequences, about 30% seen once. Material: blood. Receptor source: a woman younger than 45 in good health.

The rearrangement links TRBV5-1 to TRBJ2-5, with 9 bases aligning to TRBD1. Losses at the gene ends were 0 bases for V and 7 bases for J; bases not matched to a gene: 7. This CDR3 comprises 15 residues. Germline CDR1 reads SGHRS; CDR2 reads YFSETQ. CDR3 bases: TGCGCCAGCAGCTTGGGCACAGGGGGCGCAGTGACCCAGTACTTC. It translates to CASSLGTGGAVTQYF.

The J gene is TRBJ1-6, the V gene TRBV25-1; D is undetermined. V was cut by 0 bases and J by 14 bases, with 14 bases left in between. The CDR3 has 14 residues. CDR1 and CDR2 (germline): MGHDK, SYGVNS. In DNA, the CDR3 is TGTGCCAGCAGTGAATATACGATCCCCAGAACCCTCCACTTT. Translated: CASSEYTIPRTLHF.

This clonotype has just a few counts. The V and J genes are TRBV11-2 and TRBJ1-2; D is uncertain. The germline gives CDR1 SGHAT, CDR2 FQNNGV. This CDR3 has 11 amino acids. CDR3 sequence reads: CVCGDRYGYTF. The CDR3 nucleotides are TGTGTTTGCGGAGATAGATATGGCTACACCTTC.

The rearrangement links TRBV7-9 to TRBJ2-7; 9 bases agree with TRBD1. This CDR3 has 19 amino acids. Trimming took 0 bases from V and 2 from J; bases not matched to a gene: 14. Germline V gene sequence: CDR1 SEHNR, CDR2 FQNEAQ (reference sequence). This chain's CDR3 is CASSLALSRDRVGAYEQYF. Here the CDR3 DNA reads TGTGCCAGCAGCTTAGCGTTGTCCCGGGACAGGGTAGGGGCCTACGAGCAGTACTTC.

This clonotype was observed a few times. The chain carries TRBV20-1 and TRBJ2-7; D might be TRBD2 (6 bases). The V end lost 7 bases, the J end lost 0 bases, and 22 bases lay between the germline ends. This CDR3 has 16 residues. The germline V gene has CDR1 DFQATT and CDR2 SNEGSKA (reference sequence). CDR3 DNA sequence: TGCAGTGATACCTCCTGGGACTCTGGAGCCTCCTACGAGCAGTACTTC. Protein: CSDTSWDSGASYEQYF.

With regard to this clonotype: A junction boundary mismatches the germline segment, possibly from a read error. The rearrangement joins TRBV6-5 to TRBJ1-1, with a tentative D call TRBD1 (5 bases). The CDR3 has 13 amino acids. In germline, CDR1 is MNHEY, CDR2 SVGAGI. CDR3 sequence (DNA): TGTGCCTGCAGGCGGGGGGGACACACTGAAGCTTTCTTT. Its translation: CACRRGGHTEAFF.

The chain employs TRBV29-1 and TRBJ1-4, with D uncertain. The V end lost 7 bases, the J end lost 5 bases, and 11 bases lay between the germline ends. The CDR3 has 12 residues. Germline V lookup: CDR1 SQVTM, CDR2 ANQGSEA. CDR3 sequence: CSGFTENEKLFF. The CDR3 coding sequence is TGCAGCGGTTTCACGGAGAATGAAAAACTGTTTTTT.

The J gene is TRBJ1-5, the V gene TRBV7-2; D perhaps matches TRBD1 (5 bases). The CDR3 is 15 amino acids. In germline, CDR1 is SGHTA, CDR2 FQGNSA. V lost 4 bases and J 3 bases, leaving 13 bases between the germline ends. In DNA form, the CDR3 reads TGTGCCAGCAGCTCACGGGCAGGGACCAATCAGCCCCAGCATTTT. This codes for CASSSRAGTNQPQHF.

This clonotype was picked up a small number of times. The chain carries TRBV24-1 and TRBJ1-2; 7 positions match TRBD1. This CDR3 is built from 18 residues. Germline V CDR1 and CDR2: KGHDR, SFDVKD. With V trimmed by 2 bases and J by 2 bases, 13 bases remained unmatched. The CDR3 here is CATSDSGQGENPNYGYTF. Written as DNA, the CDR3 is TGTGCCACCAGTGATTCCGGGCAGGGGGAAAACCCAAACTATGGCTACACCTTC.

This clonotype was picked up many times. The chain has TRBV15 and TRBJ2-7, with a weak D call TRBD1 (6 bases). The CDR3 loop spans 17 amino acids. CDR1 and CDR2 from the germline V gene are LNHNV and YYDKDF (reference sequence). The V and J ends lost 1 base and 2 bases respectively, with 18 bases between them. CDR3 sequence: CATSRAFAFRGPYEQYF. For the CDR3, the DNA is TGTGCCACCAGCAGAGCATTTGCTTTCAGGGGTCCCTACGAGCAGTACTTC.

This clonotype was recorded many times. The gene calls are TRBV29-1 and TRBJ2-1; D is perhaps TRBD1 or TRBD2 (5 bases each). Germline lookup yields CDR1 SQVTM and CDR2 ANQGSEA. Trimming stripped 4 bases from V and 10 bases from J, with 17 bases between. This CDR3 region has 13 residues. The CDR3 region is CSVVVQGPGEQFF. CDR3 sequence (DNA): TGCAGCGTTGTTGTGCAGGGACCTGGGGAGCAGTTCTTC.

This clonotype was detected a few times. V and J are TRBV29-1 and TRBJ2-3; 7 nucleotides align to TRBD2. The CDR3 loop spans 13 amino acids. Germline CDR1 reads SQVTM; CDR2 reads ANQGSEA. The J segment lost 6 bases and the V segment lost 2 bases, leaving 5 bases of the junction unmatched. CDR3 protein: CSVETGGGDTQYF. DNA of the CDR3: TGCAGCGTTGAAACGGGGGGTGGGGATACGCAGTATTTT.

This clonotype came up many times. The V and J genes are TRBV6-6 and TRBJ1-2; TRBD1 aligns across 8 bases. The CDR3 spans 10 residues. Germline loops: CDR1 MNHNY, CDR2 SVGAGI (reference sequence). The trim removed 8 bases at V and 8 bases at J, leaving 1 base unmatched. The CDR3 reads CASAGGGYTF. The CDR3 DNA reads as TGTGCCAGCGCAGGGGGCGGCTACACCTTC.

Ten or more counts support this clonotype. The chain joins TRBV5-5 to TRBJ2-1; tentatively, D is TRBD1 (5 bases). V lost 5 bases and J lost 8, with 14 bases in between. The V gene's germline CDR1 is SGHKS and CDR2 YYEKEE (reference sequence). The CDR3 covers 13 residues. For the CDR3, the DNA is TGTGCCAGCAGGCGACAGTTAAAGGATGAGCAGTTCTTC. Its translation is CASRRQLKDEQFF.

This clonotype was detected ten times or more. The rearrangement joins TRBV29-1 to TRBJ1-2; 7 positions match TRBD1. This CDR3 region has 15 residues. Germline V CDR1 and CDR2: SQVTM, ANQGSEA. V shed 4 bases, J shed 0 bases, and the junction held 8 bases outside the gene matches. Here the CDR3 DNA reads TGCAGCGTTGGCGGCAGGGGGGAATCTAACTATGGCTACACCTTC. Its protein product is CSVGGRGESNYGYTF.

This sequence joins TRBV4-1 and TRBJ2-7, with 10 bases identical to TRBD2. Germline trimming cut 0 bases from V and 3 bases from J; bases unmatched to any gene: 5. This CDR3 contains 16 residues. Germline values: CDR1 MGHRA, CDR2 YSYEKL. As DNA, the CDR3 is TGCGCCAGCAGCCAAGAAAAGCGGGGGGGCATCTACGAGCAGTACTTC. Its protein is CASSQEKRGGIYEQYF.

This clonotype was detected a few times. The chain employs TRBV7-9 and TRBJ1-2; the D is unclear. The germline gives CDR1 SEHNR, CDR2 FQNEAQ (reference sequence). CDR3 length: 14 amino acids. Trimming pared 5 bases from V and 5 bases from J, leaving 15 bases between. CDR3 DNA sequence: TGTGCCAGCAGCCTAAATGAGTTACCTTATGGCTACACCTTC. It specifies CASSLNELPYGYTF.

The rearrangement uses TRBV6-4 and TRBJ1-1; D is unclear. V was trimmed by 6 bases and J by 0 bases, leaving 8 bases between them. The CDR3 has 13 residues. Germline V lookup: CDR1 MRHNA, CDR2 SNTAGT. CDR3 coding DNA: TGTGCCAGCAGACTGGCCTTGAACACTGAAGCTTTCTTT. Protein sequence: CASRLALNTEAFF.